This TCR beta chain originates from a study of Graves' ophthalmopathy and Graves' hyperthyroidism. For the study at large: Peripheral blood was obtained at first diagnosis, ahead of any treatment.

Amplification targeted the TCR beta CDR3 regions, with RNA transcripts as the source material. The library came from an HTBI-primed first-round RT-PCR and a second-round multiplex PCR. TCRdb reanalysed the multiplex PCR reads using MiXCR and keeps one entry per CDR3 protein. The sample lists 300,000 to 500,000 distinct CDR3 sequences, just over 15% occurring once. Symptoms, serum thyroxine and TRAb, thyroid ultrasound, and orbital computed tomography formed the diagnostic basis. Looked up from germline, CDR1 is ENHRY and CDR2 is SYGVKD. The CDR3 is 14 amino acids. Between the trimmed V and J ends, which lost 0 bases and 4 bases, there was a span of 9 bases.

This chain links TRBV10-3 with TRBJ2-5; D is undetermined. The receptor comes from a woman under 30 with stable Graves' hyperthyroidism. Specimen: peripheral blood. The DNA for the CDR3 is TGTGCCATCAGTGAGTCCGTGGGTGGAGAGACCCAGTACTTC. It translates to CAISESVGGETQYF.